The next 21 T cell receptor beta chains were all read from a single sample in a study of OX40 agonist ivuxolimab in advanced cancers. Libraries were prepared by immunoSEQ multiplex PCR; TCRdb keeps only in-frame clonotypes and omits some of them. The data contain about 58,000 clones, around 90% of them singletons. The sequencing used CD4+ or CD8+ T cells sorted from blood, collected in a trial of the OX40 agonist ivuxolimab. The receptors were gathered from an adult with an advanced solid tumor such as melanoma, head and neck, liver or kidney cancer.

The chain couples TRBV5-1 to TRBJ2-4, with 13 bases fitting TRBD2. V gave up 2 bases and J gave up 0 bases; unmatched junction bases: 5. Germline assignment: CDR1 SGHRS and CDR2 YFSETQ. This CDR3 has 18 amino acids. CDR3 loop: CASSFKLAGGIAKNIQYF. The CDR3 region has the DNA TGCGCCAGCAGCTTCAAACTAGCGGGAGGGATAGCCAAAAACATTCAGTACTTC.

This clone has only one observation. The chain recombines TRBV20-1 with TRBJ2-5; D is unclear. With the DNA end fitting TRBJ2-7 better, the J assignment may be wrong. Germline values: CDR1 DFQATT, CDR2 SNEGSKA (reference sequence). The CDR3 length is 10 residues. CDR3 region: CSASNHEQYF. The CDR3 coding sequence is TGCAGTGCTAGCAACCACGAGCAGTACTTC.

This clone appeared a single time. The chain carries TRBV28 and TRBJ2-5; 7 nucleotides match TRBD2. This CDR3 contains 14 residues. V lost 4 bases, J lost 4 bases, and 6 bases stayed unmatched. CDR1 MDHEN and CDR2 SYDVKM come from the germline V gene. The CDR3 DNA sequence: TGTGCCAGCAGTTCGACTAGCTCAGGAGAGACCCAGTACTTC. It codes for CASSSTSSGETQYF.

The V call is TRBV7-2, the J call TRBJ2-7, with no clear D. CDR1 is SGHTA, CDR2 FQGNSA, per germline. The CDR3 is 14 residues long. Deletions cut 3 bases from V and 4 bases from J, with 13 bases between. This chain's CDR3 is CASSFQSGVYEQYF. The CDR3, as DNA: TGTGCCAGCAGCTTCCAAAGTGGAGTTTACGAGCAGTACTTC.

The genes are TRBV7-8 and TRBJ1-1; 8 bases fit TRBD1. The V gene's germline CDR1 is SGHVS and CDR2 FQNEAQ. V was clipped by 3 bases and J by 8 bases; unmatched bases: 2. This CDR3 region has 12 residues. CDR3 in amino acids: CASSLRTGEAFF. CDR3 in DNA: TGTGCCAGCAGCTTGAGGACAGGGGAAGCTTTCTTT.

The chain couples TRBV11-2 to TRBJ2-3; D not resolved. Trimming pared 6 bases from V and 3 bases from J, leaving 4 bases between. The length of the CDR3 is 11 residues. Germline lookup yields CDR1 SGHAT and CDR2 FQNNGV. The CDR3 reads CASSQTDTQYF. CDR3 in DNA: TGTGCCAGCAGTCAAACAGATACGCAGTATTTT.

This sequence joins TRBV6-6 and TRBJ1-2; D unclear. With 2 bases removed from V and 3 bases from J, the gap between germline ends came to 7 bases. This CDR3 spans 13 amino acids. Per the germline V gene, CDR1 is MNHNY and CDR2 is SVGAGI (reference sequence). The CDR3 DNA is TGTGCCAGCAGTTACGGGGTTGACTATGGCTACACCTTC. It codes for CASSYGVDYGYTF.

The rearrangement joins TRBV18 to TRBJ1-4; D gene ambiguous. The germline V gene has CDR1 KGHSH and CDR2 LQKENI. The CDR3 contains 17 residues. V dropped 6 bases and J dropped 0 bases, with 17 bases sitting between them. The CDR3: CASSLTSRGATNEKLFF. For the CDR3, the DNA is TGTGCCAGCTCCTTAACCTCGCGCGGGGCAACTAATGAAAAACTGTTTTTT.

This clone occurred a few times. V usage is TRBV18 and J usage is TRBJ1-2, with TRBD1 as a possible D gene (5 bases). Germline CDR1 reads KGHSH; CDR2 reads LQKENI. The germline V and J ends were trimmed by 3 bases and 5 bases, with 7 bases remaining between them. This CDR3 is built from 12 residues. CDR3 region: CASSPPGYGYTF. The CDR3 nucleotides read TGTGCCAGCTCACCTCCAGGGTATGGCTACACCTTC.

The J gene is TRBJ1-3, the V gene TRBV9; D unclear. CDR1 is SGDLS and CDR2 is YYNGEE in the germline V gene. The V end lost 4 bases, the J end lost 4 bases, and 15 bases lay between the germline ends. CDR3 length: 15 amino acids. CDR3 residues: CASSQDVARGNTIYF. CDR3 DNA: TGTGCCAGCAGCCAAGACGTCGCGCGAGGAAACACCATATATTTT. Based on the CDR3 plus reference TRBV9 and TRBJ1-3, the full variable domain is DSGVTQTPKHLITATGQRVTLRCSPRSGDLSVYWYQQSLDQGLQFLIQYYNGEERAKGNILERFSAQQFPDLHSELNLSSLELGDSALYFCASSQDVARGNTIYFGEGSWLTVV.

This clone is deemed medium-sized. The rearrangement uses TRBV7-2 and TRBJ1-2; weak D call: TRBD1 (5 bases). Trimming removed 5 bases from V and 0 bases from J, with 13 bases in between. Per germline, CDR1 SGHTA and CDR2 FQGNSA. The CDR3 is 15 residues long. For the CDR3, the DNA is TGTGCCAGCAGCCCCGGGACGGAAGCTAACTATGGCTACACCTTC. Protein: CASSPGTEANYGYTF. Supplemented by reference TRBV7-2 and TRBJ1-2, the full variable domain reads GAGVSQSPSNKVTEKGKDVELRCDPISGHTALYWYRQSLGQGLEFLIYFQGNSAPDKSGLPSDRFSAERTGGSVSTLTIQRTQQEDSAVYLCASSPGTEANYGYTFGSGTRLTVV.

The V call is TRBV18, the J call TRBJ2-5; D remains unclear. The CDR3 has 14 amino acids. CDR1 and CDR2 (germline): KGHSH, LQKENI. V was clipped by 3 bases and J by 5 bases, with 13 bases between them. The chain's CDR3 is CASSPLSQGETQYF. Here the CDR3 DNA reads TGTGCCAGCTCACCGCTTAGTCAAGGGGAGACCCAGTACTTC.

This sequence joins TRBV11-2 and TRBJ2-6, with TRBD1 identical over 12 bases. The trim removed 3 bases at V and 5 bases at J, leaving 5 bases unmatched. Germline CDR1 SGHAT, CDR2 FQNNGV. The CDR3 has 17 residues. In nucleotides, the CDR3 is TGTGCCAGCAGCTTGGGGACAGGGGGCGGCTGGGCCAACGTCCTGACTTTC. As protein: CASSLGTGGGWANVLTF.

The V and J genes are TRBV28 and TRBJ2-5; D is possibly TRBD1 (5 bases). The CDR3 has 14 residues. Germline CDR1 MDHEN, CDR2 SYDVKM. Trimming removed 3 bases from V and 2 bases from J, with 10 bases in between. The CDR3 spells CASSFRAVQETQYF. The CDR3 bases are TGTGCCAGCAGTTTCAGGGCAGTACAAGAGACCCAGTACTTC.

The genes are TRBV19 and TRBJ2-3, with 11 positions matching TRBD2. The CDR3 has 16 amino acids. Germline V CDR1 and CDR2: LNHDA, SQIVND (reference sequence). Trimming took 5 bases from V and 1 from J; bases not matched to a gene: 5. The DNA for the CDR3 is TGTGCCAGTAGTTCATTACTAGCGGGAGGCACAGATACGCAGTATTTT. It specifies CASSSLLAGGTDTQYF.

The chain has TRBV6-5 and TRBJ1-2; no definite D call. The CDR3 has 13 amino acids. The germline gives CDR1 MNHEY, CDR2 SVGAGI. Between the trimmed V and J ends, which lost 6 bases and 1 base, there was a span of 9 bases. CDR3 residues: CASRVTGNYGYTF. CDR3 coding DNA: TGTGCCAGCAGGGTGACGGGTAACTATGGCTACACCTTC.

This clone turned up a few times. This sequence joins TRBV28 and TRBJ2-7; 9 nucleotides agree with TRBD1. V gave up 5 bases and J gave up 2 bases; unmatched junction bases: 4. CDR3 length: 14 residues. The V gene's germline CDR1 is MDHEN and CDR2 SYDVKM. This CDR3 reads CASSPGQGPYEQYF. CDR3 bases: TGTGCCAGCAGTCCTGGACAGGGGCCCTACGAGCAGTACTTC.

CDR3: CASSPSPGLAGNTGELFF. The CDR3 nucleotides read TGTGCCAGCAGCCCCAGCCCCGGACTAGCGGGGAACACCGGGGAGCTGTTTTTT. The genes are TRBV9 and TRBJ2-2; 11 nucleotides agree with TRBD2. This CDR3 has 18 residues. The J segment lost 1 base and the V segment lost 4 bases, leaving 9 bases of the junction unmatched. The germline CDR1 and CDR2 sequences are SGDLS and YYNGEE.

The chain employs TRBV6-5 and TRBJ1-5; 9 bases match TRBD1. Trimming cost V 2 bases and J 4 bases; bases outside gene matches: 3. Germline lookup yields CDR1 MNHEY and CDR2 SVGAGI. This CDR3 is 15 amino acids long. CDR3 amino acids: CASSYGTGFNQPQHF. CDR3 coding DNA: TGTGCCAGCAGTTACGGGACAGGGTTTAATCAGCCCCAGCATTTT.

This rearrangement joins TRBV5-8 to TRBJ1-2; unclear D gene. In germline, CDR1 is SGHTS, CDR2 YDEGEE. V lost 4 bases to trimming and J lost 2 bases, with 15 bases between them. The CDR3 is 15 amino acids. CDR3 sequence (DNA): TGTGCCAGCAGCCCTGGAGAACGCCGAAACTATGGCTACACCTTC. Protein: CASSPGERRNYGYTF. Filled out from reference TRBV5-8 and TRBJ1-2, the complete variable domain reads EAGVTQSPTHLIKTRGQQATLRCSPISGHTSVYWYQQALGLGLQFLLWYDEGEERNRGNFPPRFSGRQFPNYSSELNVNALELEDSALYLCASSPGERRNYGYTFGSGTRLTVV.

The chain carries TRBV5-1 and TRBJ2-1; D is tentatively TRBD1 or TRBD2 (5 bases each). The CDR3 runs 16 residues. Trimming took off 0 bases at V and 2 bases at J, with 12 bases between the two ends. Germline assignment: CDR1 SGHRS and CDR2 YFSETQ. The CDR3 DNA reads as TGCGCCAGCAGCTTGGTGCCCTTGGGGGCCTACAATGAGCAGTTCTTC. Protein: CASSLVPLGAYNEQFF.